This T cell receptor beta chain emerged from a study of cytomegalovirus exposure and HLA in healthy donors. In its sample, this clone was seen a few times. The study ran its PCR with 60 Vbeta and 13 Jbeta primers. TCRdb keeps only in-frame clones here, not all; method: immunoSEQ multiplex PCR. The profile shows about 140,000 clones, approximately 71% of them singletons. The V gene end was trimmed by 1 base and the J gene end by 10 bases; junction bases not matched to a gene: 6. The CDR3 extends over 14 amino acids. Germline V gives CDR1 MGHRA, CDR2 YSYEKL. V usage is TRBV4-1 and J usage is TRBJ1-2; 10 bases are a match to TRBD1. This sequence was found in a man in his forties in good health and CMV-seronegative. The sample was PBMCs. In DNA, the CDR3 is TGCGCCAGCAGCCAAGTCTCGACAGGGGGCGACTACACCTTC. Protein sequence: CASSQVSTGGDYTF.